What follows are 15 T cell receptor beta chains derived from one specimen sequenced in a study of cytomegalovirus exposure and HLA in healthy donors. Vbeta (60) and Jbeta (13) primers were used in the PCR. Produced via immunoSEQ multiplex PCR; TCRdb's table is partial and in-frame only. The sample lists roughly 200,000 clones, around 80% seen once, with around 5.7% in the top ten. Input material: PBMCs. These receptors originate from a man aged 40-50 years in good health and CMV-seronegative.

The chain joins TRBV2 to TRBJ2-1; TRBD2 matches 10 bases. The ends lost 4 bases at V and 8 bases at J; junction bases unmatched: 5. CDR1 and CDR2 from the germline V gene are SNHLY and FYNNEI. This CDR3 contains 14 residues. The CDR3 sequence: CASSGTSGTYEQFF. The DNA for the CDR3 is TGTGCCAGCAGTGGTACTAGCGGGACATATGAGCAGTTCTTC.

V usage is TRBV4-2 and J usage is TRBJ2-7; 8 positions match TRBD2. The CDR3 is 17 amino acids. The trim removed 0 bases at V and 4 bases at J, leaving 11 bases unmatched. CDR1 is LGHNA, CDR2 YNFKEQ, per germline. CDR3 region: CASSQDGAGGSIYEQYF. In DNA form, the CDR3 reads TGTGCCAGCAGCCAAGATGGGGCGGGGGGATCGATTTACGAGCAGTACTTC.

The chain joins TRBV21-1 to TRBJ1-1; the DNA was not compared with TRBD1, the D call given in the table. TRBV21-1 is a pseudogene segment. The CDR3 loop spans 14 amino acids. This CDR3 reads CASSNSRKNTEAFF. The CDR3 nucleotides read TGTGCCAGCAGCAACTCCAGGAAGAACACTGAAGCTTTCTTT.

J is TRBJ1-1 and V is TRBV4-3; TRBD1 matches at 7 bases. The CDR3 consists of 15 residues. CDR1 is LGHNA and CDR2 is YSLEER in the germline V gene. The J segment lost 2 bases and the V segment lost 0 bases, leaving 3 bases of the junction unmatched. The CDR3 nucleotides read TGCGCCAGCAGCCAAGAATGGGACAGCAACACTGAAGCTTTCTTT. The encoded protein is CASSQEWDSNTEAFF.

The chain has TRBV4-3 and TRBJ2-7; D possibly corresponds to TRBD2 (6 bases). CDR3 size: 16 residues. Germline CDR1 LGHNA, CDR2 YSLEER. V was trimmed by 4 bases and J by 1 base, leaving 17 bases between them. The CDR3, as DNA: TGCGCCAGCAGCCTTAGTAGCGGCTATACTTCCTACGAGCAGTACTTC. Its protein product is CASSLSSGYTSYEQYF.

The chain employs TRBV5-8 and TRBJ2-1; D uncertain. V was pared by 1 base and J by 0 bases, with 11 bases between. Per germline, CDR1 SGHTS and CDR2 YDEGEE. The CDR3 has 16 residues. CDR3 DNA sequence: TGTGCCAGCAGCTTGAATTCCAGACTCTCCTACAATGAGCAGTTCTTC. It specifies CASSLNSRLSYNEQFF.

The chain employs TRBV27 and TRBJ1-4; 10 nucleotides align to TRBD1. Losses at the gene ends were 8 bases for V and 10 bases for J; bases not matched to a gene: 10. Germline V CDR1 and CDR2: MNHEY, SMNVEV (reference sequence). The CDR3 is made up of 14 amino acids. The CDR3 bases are TGTGCCAGCTCCTCCCGGGACAGGGGCTTAAAACTGTTTTTT. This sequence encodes CASSSRDRGLKLFF.

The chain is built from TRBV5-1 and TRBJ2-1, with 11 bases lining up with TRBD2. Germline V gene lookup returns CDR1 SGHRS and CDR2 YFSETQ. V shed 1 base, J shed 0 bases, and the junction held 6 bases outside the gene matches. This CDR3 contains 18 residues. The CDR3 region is CASSLYSGRVSSYNEQFF. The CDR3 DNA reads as TGCGCCAGCAGCTTGTATAGCGGGAGGGTTAGCTCCTACAATGAGCAGTTCTTC. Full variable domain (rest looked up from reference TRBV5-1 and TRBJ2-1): KAGVTQTPRYLIKTRGQQVTLSCSPISGHRSVSWYQQTPGQGLQFLFEYFSETQRNKGNFPGRFSGRQFSNSRSEMNVSTLELGDSALYLCASSLYSGRVSSYNEQFFGPGTRLTVL.

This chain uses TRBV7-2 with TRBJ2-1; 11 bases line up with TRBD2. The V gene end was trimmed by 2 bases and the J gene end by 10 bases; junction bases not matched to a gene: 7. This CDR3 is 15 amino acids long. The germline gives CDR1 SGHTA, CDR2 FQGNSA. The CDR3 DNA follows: TGTGCCAGCAGCTTAACTAGCGGGGGATTAGAGGAGCAGTTCTTC. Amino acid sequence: CASSLTSGGLEEQFF. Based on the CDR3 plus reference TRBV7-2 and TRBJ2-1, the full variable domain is GAGVSQSPSNKVTEKGKDVELRCDPISGHTALYWYRQSLGQGLEFLIYFQGNSAPDKSGLPSDRFSAERTGGSVSTLTIQRTQQEDSAVYLCASSLTSGGLEEQFFGPGTRLTVL.

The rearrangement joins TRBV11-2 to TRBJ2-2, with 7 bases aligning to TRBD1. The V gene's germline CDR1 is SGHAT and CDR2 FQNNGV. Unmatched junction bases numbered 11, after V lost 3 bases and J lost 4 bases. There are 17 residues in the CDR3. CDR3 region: CASSFGGQTGATGELFF. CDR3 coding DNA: TGTGCCAGCAGCTTCGGTGGTCAAACAGGGGCCACCGGGGAGCTGTTTTTT.

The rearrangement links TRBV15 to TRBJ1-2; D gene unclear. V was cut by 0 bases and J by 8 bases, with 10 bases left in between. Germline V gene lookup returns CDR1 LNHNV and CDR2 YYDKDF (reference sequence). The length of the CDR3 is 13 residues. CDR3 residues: CATSREGGLGYTF. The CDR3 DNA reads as TGTGCCACCAGCAGAGAGGGAGGATTGGGCTACACCTTC.

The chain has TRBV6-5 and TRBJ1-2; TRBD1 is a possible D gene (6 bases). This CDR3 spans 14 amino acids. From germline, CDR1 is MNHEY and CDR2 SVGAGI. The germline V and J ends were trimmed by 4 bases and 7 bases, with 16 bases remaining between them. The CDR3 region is CASSFSRGRGGYTF. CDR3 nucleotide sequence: TGTGCCAGCAGTTTCTCGCGGGGGCGAGGTGGCTACACCTTC.

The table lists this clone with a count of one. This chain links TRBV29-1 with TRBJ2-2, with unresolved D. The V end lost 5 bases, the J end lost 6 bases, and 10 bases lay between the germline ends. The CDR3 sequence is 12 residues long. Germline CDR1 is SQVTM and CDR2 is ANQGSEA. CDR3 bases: TGCAGCGTTCTGGGCTCCGCCGGGGAGCTGTTTTTT. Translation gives CSVLGSAGELFF.

CDR3 residues: CASSRTGDTTYEQYF. The CDR3 bases are TGTGCCAGTAGTAGGACAGGGGACACTACCTACGAGCAGTACTTC. V and J are TRBV19 and TRBJ2-7; TRBD1 agrees at 9 bases. The CDR3 has 15 residues. The J segment lost 2 bases and the V segment lost 4 bases, leaving 6 bases of the junction unmatched. Germline V CDR1 and CDR2: LNHDA, SQIVND (reference sequence).

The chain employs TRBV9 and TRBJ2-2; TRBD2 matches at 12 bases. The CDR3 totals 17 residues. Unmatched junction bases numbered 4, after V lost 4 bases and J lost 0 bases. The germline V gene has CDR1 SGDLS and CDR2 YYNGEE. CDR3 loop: CASSLTSGRTNTGELFF. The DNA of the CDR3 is TGTGCCAGCAGCCTGACTAGCGGGAGAACGAACACCGGGGAGCTGTTTTTT.